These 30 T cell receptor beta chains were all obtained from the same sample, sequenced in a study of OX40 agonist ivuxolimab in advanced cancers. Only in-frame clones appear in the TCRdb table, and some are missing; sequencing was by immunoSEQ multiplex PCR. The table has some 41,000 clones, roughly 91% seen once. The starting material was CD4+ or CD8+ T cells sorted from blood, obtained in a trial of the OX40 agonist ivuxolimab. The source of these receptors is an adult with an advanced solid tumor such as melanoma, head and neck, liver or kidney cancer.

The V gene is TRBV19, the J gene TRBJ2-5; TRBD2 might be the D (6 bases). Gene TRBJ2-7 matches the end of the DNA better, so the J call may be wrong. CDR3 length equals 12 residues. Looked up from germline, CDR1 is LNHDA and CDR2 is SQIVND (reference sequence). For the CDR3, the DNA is TGTGCCGCCCGGGGGACCTCCTACGAGCAGTACTTC. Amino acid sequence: CAARGTSYEQYF.

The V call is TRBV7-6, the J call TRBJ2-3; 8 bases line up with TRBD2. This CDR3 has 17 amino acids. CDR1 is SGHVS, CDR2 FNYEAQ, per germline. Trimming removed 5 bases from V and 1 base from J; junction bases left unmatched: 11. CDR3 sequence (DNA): TGTGCCAGCAGCCCTGGAGACCTTAGCGGGGGCACAGATACGCAGTATTTT. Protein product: CASSPGDLSGGTDTQYF.

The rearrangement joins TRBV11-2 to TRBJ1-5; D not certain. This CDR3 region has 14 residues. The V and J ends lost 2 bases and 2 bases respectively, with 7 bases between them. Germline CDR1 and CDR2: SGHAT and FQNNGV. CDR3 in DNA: TGTGCCAGCAGCTTATCTAGCGGCAATCAGCCCCAGCATTTT. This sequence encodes CASSLSSGNQPQHF.

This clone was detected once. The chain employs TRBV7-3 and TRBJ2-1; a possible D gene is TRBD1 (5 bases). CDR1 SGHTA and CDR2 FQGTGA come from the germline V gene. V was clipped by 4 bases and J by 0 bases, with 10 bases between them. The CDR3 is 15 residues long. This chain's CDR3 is CASSSDSSSYNEQFF. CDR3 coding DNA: TGTGCCAGCAGCTCCGACAGTAGCTCCTACAATGAGCAGTTCTTC.

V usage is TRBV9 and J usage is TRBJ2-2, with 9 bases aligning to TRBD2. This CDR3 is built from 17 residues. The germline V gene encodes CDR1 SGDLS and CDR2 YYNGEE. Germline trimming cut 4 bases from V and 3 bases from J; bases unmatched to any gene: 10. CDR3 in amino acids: CASSITLAGKDTGELFF. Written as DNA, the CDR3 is TGTGCCAGCAGCATCACTCTAGCGGGGAAGGACACCGGGGAGCTGTTTTTT. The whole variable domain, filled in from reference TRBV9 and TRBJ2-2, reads DSGVTQTPKHLITATGQRVTLRCSPRSGDLSVYWYQQSLDQGLQFLIQYYNGEERAKGNILERFSAQQFPDLHSELNLSSLELGDSALYFCASSITLAGKDTGELFFGEGSRLTVL.

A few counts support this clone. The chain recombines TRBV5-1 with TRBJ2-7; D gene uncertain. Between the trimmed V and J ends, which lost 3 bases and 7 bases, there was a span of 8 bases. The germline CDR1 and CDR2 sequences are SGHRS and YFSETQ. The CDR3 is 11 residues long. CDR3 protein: CASSSMGEQYF. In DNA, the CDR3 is TGCGCCAGCAGCTCTATGGGAGAGCAGTACTTC.

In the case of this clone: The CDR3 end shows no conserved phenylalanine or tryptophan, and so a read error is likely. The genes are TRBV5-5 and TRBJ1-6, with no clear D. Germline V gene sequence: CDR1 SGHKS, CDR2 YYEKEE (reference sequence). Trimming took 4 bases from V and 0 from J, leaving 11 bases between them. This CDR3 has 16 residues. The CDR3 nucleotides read TGTGCCAGCAGCCCCGGGTGGAGCTCCTATAATTCACCCCTCCACCTT. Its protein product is CASSPGWSSYNSPLHL.

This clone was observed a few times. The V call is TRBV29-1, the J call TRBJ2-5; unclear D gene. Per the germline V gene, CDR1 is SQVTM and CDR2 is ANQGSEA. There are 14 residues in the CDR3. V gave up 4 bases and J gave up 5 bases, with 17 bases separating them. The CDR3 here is CSVAPETLRETQYF. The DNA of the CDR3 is TGCAGCGTTGCCCCAGAGACCCTGAGGGAGACCCAGTACTTC.

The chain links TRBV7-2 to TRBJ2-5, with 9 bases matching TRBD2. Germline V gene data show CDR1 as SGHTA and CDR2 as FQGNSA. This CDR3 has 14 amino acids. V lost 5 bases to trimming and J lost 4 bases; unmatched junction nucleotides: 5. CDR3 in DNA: TGTGCCAGCAGCGGCGGGGGGGCCAGAGAGACCCAGTACTTC. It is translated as CASSGGGARETQYF. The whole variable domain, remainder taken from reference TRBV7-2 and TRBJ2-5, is GAGVSQSPSNKVTEKGKDVELRCDPISGHTALYWYRQSLGQGLEFLIYFQGNSAPDKSGLPSDRFSAERTGGSVSTLTIQRTQQEDSAVYLCASSGGGARETQYFGPGTRLLVL.

DNA for the CDR3: TGTGCCAGCAGCCCCAGGGGGCCGGGCACCGGGGAGCTGTTTTTT. It codes for CASSPRGPGTGELFF. This chain uses TRBV11-3 with TRBJ2-2; 8 positions agree with TRBD1. The CDR3 runs 15 residues. Germline trimming cut 5 bases from V and 4 bases from J; bases unmatched to any gene: 6. The germline V gene has CDR1 SGHNT and CDR2 YENEEA.

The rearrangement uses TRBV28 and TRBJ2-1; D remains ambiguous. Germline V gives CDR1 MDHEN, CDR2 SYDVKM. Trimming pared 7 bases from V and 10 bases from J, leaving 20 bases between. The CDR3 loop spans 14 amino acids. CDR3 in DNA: TGTGCCAGCACCGAATTGGAGTTATTTCCCGAGCAGTTCTTC. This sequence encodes CASTELELFPEQFF.

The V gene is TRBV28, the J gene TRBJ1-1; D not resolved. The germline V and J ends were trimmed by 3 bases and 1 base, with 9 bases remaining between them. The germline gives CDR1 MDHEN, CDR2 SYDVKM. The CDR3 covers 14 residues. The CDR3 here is CASSLDIRNTEAFF. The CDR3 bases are TGTGCCAGCAGTTTGGATATCAGGAACACTGAAGCTTTCTTT. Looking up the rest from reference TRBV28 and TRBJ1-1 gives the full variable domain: DVKVTQSSRYLVKRTGEKVFLECVQDMDHENMFWYRQDPGLGLRLIYFSYDVKMKEKGDIPEGYSVSREKKERFSLILESASTNQTSMYLCASSLDIRNTEAFFGQGTRLTVV.

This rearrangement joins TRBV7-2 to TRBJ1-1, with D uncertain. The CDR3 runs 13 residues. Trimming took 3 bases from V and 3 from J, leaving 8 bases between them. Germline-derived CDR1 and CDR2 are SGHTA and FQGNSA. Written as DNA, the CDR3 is TGTGCCAGCAGCTTGCTCTTGGACACTGAAGCTTTCTTT. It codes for CASSLLLDTEAFF.

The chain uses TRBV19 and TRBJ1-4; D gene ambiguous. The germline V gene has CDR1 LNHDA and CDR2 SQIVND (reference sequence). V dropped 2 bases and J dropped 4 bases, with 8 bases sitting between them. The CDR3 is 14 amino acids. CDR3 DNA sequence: TGTGCCAGTAGTATAAGGCCGGATAATGAAAAACTGTTTTTT. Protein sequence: CASSIRPDNEKLFF. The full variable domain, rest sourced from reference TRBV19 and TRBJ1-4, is DGGITQSPKYLFRKEGQNVTLSCEQNLNHDAMYWYRQDPGQGLRLIYYSQIVNDFQKGDIAEGYSVSREKKESFPLTVTSAQKNPTAFYLCASSIRPDNEKLFFGSGTQLSVL.

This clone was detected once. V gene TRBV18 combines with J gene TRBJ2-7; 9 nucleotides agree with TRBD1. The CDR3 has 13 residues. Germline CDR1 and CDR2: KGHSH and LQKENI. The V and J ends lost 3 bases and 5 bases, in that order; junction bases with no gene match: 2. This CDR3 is CASSPGTGNEQYF. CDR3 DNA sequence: TGTGCCAGCTCACCCGGGACAGGGAACGAGCAGTACTTC.

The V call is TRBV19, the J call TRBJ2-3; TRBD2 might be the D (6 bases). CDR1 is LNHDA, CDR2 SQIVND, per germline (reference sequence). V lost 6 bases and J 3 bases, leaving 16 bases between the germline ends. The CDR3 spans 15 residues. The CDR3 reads CASRAPGLITDTQYF. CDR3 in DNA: TGTGCCAGTAGAGCTCCGGGACTTATAACAGATACGCAGTATTTT.

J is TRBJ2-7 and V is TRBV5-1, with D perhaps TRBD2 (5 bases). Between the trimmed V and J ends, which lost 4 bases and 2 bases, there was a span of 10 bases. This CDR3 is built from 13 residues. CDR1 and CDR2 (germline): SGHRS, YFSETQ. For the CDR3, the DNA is TGCGCCAGCAGCCTAGACTATCCCTACGAGCAGTACTTC. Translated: CASSLDYPYEQYF.

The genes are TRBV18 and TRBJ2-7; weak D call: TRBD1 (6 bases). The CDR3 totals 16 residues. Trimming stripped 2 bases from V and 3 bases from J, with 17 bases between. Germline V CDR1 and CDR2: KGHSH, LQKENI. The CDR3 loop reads CASSPLEAGALYEQYF. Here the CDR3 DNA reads TGTGCCAGCTCACCATTGGAGGCAGGGGCGCTCTACGAGCAGTACTTC.

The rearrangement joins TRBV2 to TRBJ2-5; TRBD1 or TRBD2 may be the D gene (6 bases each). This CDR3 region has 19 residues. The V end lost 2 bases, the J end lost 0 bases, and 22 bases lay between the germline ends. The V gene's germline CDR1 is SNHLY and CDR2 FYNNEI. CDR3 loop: CASSELSYLEGGYQETQYF. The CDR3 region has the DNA TGTGCCAGCAGTGAACTCAGCTATTTGGAGGGGGGCTACCAAGAGACCCAGTACTTC.

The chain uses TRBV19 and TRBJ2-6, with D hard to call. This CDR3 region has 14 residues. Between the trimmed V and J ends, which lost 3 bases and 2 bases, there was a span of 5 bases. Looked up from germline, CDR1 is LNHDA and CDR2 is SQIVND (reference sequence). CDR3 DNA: TGTGCCAGTAGTATTACCCCTGGGGCCAACGTCCTGACTTTC. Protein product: CASSITPGANVLTF.

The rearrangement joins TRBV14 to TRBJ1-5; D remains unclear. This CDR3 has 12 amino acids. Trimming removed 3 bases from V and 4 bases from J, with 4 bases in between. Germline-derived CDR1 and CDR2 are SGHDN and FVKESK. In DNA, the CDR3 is TGTGCCAGCAGCCAGGGAAATCAGCCCCAGCATTTT. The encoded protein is CASSQGNQPQHF.

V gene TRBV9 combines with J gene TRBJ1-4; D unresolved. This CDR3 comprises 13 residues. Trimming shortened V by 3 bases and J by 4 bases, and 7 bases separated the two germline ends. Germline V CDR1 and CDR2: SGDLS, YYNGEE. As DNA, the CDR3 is TGTGCCAGCAGCGCCCGGAATAATGAAAAACTGTTTTTT. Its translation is CASSARNNEKLFF.

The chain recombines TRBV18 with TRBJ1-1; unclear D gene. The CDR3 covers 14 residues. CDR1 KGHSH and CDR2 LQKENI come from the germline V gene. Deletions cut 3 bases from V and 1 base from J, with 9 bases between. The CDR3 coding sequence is TGTGCCAGCTCACCGGGGAGAGAGAACACTGAAGCTTTCTTT. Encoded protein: CASSPGRENTEAFF.

CDR3 region: CASSLVAGLRGADTQYF. DNA of the CDR3: TGTGCCAGCAGCTTGGTTGCCGGACTCCGGGGGGCGGATACGCAGTATTTT. The chain employs TRBV5-6 and TRBJ2-3; tentatively, D is TRBD2 (7 bases). The CDR3 covers 17 residues. Trimming took off 0 bases at V and 6 bases at J, with 20 bases between the two ends. Germline-derived CDR1 and CDR2 are SGHDT and YYEEEE.

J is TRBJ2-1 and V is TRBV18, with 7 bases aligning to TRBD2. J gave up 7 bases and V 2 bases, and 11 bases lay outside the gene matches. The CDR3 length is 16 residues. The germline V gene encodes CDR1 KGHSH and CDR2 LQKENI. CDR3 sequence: CASSPTGPTGGNEQFF. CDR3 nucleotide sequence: TGTGCCAGCTCACCAACCGGGCCCACGGGGGGAAATGAGCAGTTCTTC.

CDR3 protein: CASSLSTVWGETQYF. CDR3 coding DNA: TGTGCCAGCAGTCTCAGCACGGTGTGGGGAGAGACCCAGTACTTC. The V gene is TRBV28, the J gene TRBJ2-5; D uncertain. V dropped 5 bases and J dropped 4 bases, with 17 bases sitting between them. The CDR3 loop spans 15 amino acids. Germline CDR1 MDHEN, CDR2 SYDVKM.

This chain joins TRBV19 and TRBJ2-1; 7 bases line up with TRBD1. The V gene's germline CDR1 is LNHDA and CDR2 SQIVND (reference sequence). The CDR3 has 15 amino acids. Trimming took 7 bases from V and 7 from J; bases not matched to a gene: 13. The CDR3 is CASTSLGQRDNEQFF. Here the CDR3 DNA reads TGTGCCAGTACTTCCCTGGGACAGCGAGATAATGAGCAGTTCTTC.

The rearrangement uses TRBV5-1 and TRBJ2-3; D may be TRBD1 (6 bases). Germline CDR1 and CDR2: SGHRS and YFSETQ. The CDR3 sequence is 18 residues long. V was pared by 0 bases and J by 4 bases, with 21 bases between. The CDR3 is CASSLEVVGGYAADTQYF. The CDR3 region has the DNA TGCGCCAGCAGCTTGGAAGTGGTTGGGGGCTACGCAGCAGATACGCAGTATTTT.

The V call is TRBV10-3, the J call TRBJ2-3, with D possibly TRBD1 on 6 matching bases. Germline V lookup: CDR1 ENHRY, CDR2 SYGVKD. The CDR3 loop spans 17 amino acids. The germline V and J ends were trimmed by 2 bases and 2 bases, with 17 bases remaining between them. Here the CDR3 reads CAISETSWGRSTDTQYF. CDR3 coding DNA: TGTGCCATCAGTGAGACAAGCTGGGGGCGATCCACAGATACGCAGTATTTT.

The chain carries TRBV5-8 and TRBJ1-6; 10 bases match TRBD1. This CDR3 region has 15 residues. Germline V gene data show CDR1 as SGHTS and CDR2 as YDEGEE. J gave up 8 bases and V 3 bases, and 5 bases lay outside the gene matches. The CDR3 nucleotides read TGTGCCAGCAGCTCGGACAGGGGGGGTTATTCACCCCTCCACTTT. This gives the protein CASSSDRGGYSPLHF.